Below, 21 T cell receptor beta chains from the same sample are listed, as sequenced in a study of T cells in Graves' hyperthyroidism and ophthalmopathy. Amplified TCR beta CDR3 regions came from RNA transcripts. First-round RT-PCR of the TCR CDR3 relied on the HTBI primer set. TCRdb redid the calling of the multiplex PCR reads with MiXCR, one entry per CDR3 protein. Counted here are 700,000 or so distinct CDR3 sequences, roughly 15% occurring once; the ten biggest clones make up over 7.5%. The specimen sequenced was blood. These receptors were taken from a man aged 18 to 29 with Graves' hyperthyroidism.

This clonotype has ten or more counts. The rearrangement links TRBV7-6 to TRBJ1-2, with a weak D call TRBD1 (5 bases). Germline CDR1 and CDR2: SGHVS and FNYEAQ. The CDR3 has 14 residues. Between the trimmed V and J ends, which lost 1 base and 2 bases, there was a span of 8 bases. The CDR3 DNA reads TGTGCCAGCAGCTTAGGGGGCTTAAACTATGGCTACACCTTC. It encodes CASSLGGLNYGYTF.

The chain has TRBV15 and TRBJ1-2, with D tentatively TRBD1 (6 bases). V lost 5 bases to trimming and J lost 5 bases, with 18 bases between them. The CDR3 loop spans 15 amino acids. Germline CDR1 is LNHNV and CDR2 is YYDKDF (reference sequence). The CDR3 sequence is CATSFPVGGAYGYTF. In DNA form, the CDR3 reads TGTGCCACCAGCTTCCCTGTGGGGGGCGCGTATGGCTACACCTTC.

The J gene is TRBJ2-1, the V gene TRBV20-1; TRBD2 matches 13 bases. Germline V gene sequence: CDR1 DFQATT, CDR2 SNEGSKA (reference sequence). V dropped 1 base and J dropped 6; count of bases not matched to a gene: 6. The CDR3 is made up of 16 amino acids. The CDR3: CSARGTSGRVTNEQFF. The CDR3 nucleotides read TGCAGTGCTAGAGGGACTAGCGGGAGAGTAACCAATGAGCAGTTCTTC.

This clonotype was recorded at least ten times. This sequence joins TRBV30 and TRBJ2-1, with D possibly being TRBD2 (6 bases). Germline CDR1 is GTSNPN and CDR2 is SVGIG (reference sequence). V gave up 4 bases and J gave up 4 bases, with 20 bases separating them. The CDR3 loop spans 16 amino acids. In DNA form, the CDR3 reads TGTGCCTGGACCCCTCCCTTCGGGGGTAGTTACAATGAGCAGTTCTTC. Its translation: CAWTPPFGGSYNEQFF.

This clonotype was recorded a few times. The V call is TRBV10-3, the J call TRBJ2-7, with a possible D match to TRBD2 (5 bases). The CDR3 totals 14 residues. V was shortened by 2 bases and J by 0 bases, with 8 bases between the two germline ends. The germline CDR1 and CDR2 sequences are ENHRY and SYGVKD. The chain's CDR3 is CAISEGGISYEQYF. DNA of the CDR3: TGTGCCATCAGTGAGGGAGGTATCTCCTACGAGCAGTACTTC.

In its sample, this clonotype was seen once. The V call is TRBV29-1, the J call TRBJ2-1; 8 nucleotides agree with TRBD2. Germline V lookup: CDR1 SQVTM, CDR2 ANQGSEA. After removal of 7 bases from V and 13 bases from J, the junction contained 12 bases not matched to a gene. The CDR3 spans 12 residues. CDR3 sequence: CSEAGAGGPQFF. The DNA of the CDR3 is TGCAGCGAGGCGGGGGCGGGAGGCCCCCAGTTCTTC.

As regards this clonotype: This could be a read error, since a much larger clone is one nucleotide away. The chain uses TRBV12-3 or TRBV12-4 and TRBJ2-7, with TRBD1 as a possible D gene (6 bases). The length of the CDR3 is 15 residues. CDR3 sequence reads: CASSYLGGLGYEQHF. The CDR3 DNA sequence: TGTGCCAGCAGTTACTTAGGGGGTTTAGGCTACGAGCAGCACTTC.

The chain has TRBV29-1 and TRBJ2-7; TRBD1 might be the D (5 bases). Between the trimmed V and J ends, which lost 5 bases and 3 bases, there was a span of 14 bases. Germline V gives CDR1 SQVTM, CDR2 ANQGSEA. This CDR3 contains 13 residues. The CDR3 DNA sequence: TGCAGCGTTATACTGACAGTGAACTACGAGCAGTACTTC. Its protein product is CSVILTVNYEQYF.

This chain connects TRBV5-1 to TRBJ1-1, with a weak D call TRBD1 (6 bases). The ends were cut back, 4 bases at V and 4 bases at J, with 17 bases in the middle. This CDR3 contains 15 residues. CDR1 and CDR2 from the germline V gene are SGHRS and YFSETQ. CDR3 sequence: CASSPRQASSTEAFF. CDR3 in DNA: TGCGCCAGCAGCCCCCGACAGGCCTCGAGCACTGAAGCTTTCTTT.

This clonotype has just a few counts. The chain uses TRBV6-5 and TRBJ2-1, with 15 positions matching TRBD2. The trim removed 3 bases at V and 9 bases at J, leaving 9 bases unmatched. Per the germline V gene, CDR1 is MNHEY and CDR2 is SVGAGI. CDR3 length: 17 amino acids. The CDR3 reads CASSYTGTSGRIGEQFF. The CDR3 nucleotides are TGTGCCAGCAGTTATACCGGGACTAGCGGGAGGATCGGTGAGCAGTTCTTC.

At least ten counts were recorded for this clonotype. J is TRBJ1-5 and V is TRBV2; no clear D gene. Per germline, CDR1 SNHLY and CDR2 FYNNEI. The CDR3 length is 15 residues. Between the trimmed V and J ends, which lost 2 bases and 0 bases, there was a span of 8 bases. CDR3 in DNA: TGTGCCAGCAGTGAACGGGGTTATAGCAATCAGCCCCAGCATTTT. It codes for CASSERGYSNQPQHF.

This clonotype was recorded a few times. The chain couples TRBV19 to TRBJ1-2, with TRBD1 matching over 8 bases. V was clipped by 5 bases and J by 3 bases; unmatched bases: 8. The length of the CDR3 is 15 residues. The germline gives CDR1 LNHDA, CDR2 SQIVND (reference sequence). The chain's CDR3 is CASSLRTGLDYGYTF. The CDR3 coding sequence is TGTGCCAGTAGTCTAAGGACAGGGCTTGACTATGGCTACACCTTC.

This chain links TRBV10-2 with TRBJ2-3; a weak D match, TRBD2 (5 bases). CDR3 size: 15 residues. The V gene lost 2 bases and the J gene lost 0 bases, with 9 bases spanning the gap. Germline values: CDR1 WSHSY, CDR2 SAAADI. The CDR3 DNA is TGCGCCAGCAGTGAGACTAGTCCCAGCACAGATACGCAGTATTTT. Translated: CASSETSPSTDTQYF.

The chain employs TRBV6-1 and TRBJ1-1; D might be TRBD1 (6 bases). CDR1 and CDR2 (germline): MNHNS, SASEGT. With 5 bases removed from V and 5 bases from J, the gap between germline ends came to 15 bases. There are 14 residues in the CDR3. CDR3 amino acids: CASSSSGGLTEAFF. In nucleotides, the CDR3 is TGTGCCAGCAGTTCCAGCGGGGGGCTTACTGAAGCTTTCTTT.

The gene calls are TRBV29-1 and TRBJ1-1; 7 nucleotides agree with TRBD1. The germline gives CDR1 SQVTM, CDR2 ANQGSEA. This CDR3 contains 16 residues. V dropped 3 bases and J dropped 3; count of bases not matched to a gene: 13. CDR3 DNA: TGCAGCGTTGACGCCGTACAGGGGCGTTGGGACACTGAAGCTTTCTTT. Translated: CSVDAVQGRWDTEAFF. Full variable domain (remainder filled in from reference TRBV29-1 and TRBJ1-1): SAVISQKPSRDICQRGTSLTIQCQVDSQVTMMFWYRQQPGQSLTLIATANQGSEATYESGFVIDKFPISRPNLTFSTLTVSNMSPEDSSIYLCSVDAVQGRWDTEAFFGQGTRLTVV.

This clonotype was picked up many times. The chain recombines TRBV28 with TRBJ2-7; the D gene is possibly TRBD2 (5 bases). CDR1 MDHEN and CDR2 SYDVKM come from the germline V gene. The germline V and J ends were trimmed by 5 bases and 2 bases, with 16 bases remaining between them. This CDR3 has 15 amino acids. The CDR3 spells CASSPHSPGTYEQYF. In DNA form, the CDR3 reads TGTGCCAGCAGTCCGCATAGCCCGGGGACCTACGAGCAGTACTTC.

This clonotype was seen repeatedly, ten times or more. This rearrangement joins TRBV28 to TRBJ1-1, with a tentative D call TRBD1 (5 bases). V lost 7 bases to trimming and J lost 5 bases, with 17 bases between them. The CDR3 length is 14 residues. The germline V gene has CDR1 MDHEN and CDR2 SYDVKM. The CDR3 is CASNNAGRKTEAFF. The DNA of the CDR3 is TGTGCCAGCAACAACGCAGGGAGGAAAACTGAAGCTTTCTTT.

This clonotype has at least ten counts. J is TRBJ2-7 and V is TRBV27, with a weak D call TRBD1 (6 bases). The CDR3 is 14 residues long. V lost 5 bases to trimming and J lost 7 bases, with 18 bases between them. The germline V gene encodes CDR1 MNHEY and CDR2 SMNVEV (reference sequence). The DNA for the CDR3 is TGTGCCAGCAGTCTGGCTTCAGGGGAAGGGGAGCAGTACTTC. Encoded protein: CASSLASGEGEQYF.

This clonotype was detected many times. This rearrangement joins TRBV3-1 to TRBJ2-7; perhaps D is TRBD1 or TRBD2 (5 bases each). This CDR3 has 13 residues. Per the germline V gene, CDR1 is LGHDT and CDR2 is YNNKEL (reference sequence). Trimming cost V 7 bases and J 5 bases, with 15 bases left between them. CDR3 in amino acids: CASNDGAQNEQYF. CDR3 in DNA: TGTGCCAGCAATGACGGGGCCCAAAACGAGCAGTACTTC.

This clonotype appeared many times. V usage is TRBV10-3 and J usage is TRBJ2-1; 13 nucleotides agree with TRBD2. The ends lost 8 bases at V and 7 bases at J; junction bases unmatched: 8. The CDR3 totals 15 residues. Germline loops: CDR1 ENHRY, CDR2 SYGVKD. This CDR3 reads CAIQGLAGKVNEQFF. CDR3 nucleotide sequence: TGTGCCATCCAGGGACTAGCGGGAAAGGTTAATGAGCAGTTCTTC.

The sample holds a few counts of this clonotype. DNA of the CDR3: TGCAGCGTGCGCGGGACCTCCTACGAGCAGTACTTC. Translating gives CSVRGTSYEQYF. The V and J genes are TRBV29-1 and TRBJ2-7; D is possibly TRBD2 (6 bases). Germline CDR1 SQVTM, CDR2 ANQGSEA. The ends were cut back, 6 bases at V and 0 bases at J, with 9 bases in the middle. The CDR3 has 12 residues.